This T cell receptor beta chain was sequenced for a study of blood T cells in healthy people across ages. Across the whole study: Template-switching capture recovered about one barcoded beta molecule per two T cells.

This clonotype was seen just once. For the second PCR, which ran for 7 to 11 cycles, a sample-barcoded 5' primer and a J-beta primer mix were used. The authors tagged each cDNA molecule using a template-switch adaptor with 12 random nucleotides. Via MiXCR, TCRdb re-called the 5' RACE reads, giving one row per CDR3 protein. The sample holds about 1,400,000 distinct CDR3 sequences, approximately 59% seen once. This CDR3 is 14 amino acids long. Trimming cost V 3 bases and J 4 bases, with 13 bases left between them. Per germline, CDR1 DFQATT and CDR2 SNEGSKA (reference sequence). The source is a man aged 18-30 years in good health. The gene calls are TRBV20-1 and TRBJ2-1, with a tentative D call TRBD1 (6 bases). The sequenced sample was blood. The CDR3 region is CSARVRTEYNEQFF. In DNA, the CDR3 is TGCAGTGCTAGGGTGCGGACAGAGTACAATGAGCAGTTCTTC.